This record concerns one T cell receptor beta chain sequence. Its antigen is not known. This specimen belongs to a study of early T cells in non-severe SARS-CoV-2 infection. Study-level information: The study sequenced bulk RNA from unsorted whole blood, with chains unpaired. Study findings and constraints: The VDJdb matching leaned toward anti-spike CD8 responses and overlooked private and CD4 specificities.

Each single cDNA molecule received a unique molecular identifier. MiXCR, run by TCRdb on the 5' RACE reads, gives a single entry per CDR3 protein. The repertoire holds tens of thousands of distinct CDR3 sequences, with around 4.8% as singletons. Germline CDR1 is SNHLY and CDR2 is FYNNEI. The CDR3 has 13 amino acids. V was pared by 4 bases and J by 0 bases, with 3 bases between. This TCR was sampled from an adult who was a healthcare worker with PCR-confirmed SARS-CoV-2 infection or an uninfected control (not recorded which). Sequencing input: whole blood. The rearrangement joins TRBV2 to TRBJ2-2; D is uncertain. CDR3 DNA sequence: TGTGCCAGCAGTGCCACGAACACCGGGGAGCTGTTTTTT. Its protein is CASSATNTGELFF.